The sequence of this T cell receptor beta chain was determined in a study of control samples from healthy donors and cancer patients. Germline V gene data show CDR1 as SGHVS and CDR2 as FQNEAQ. Losses at the gene ends were 6 bases for V and 3 bases for J; bases not matched to a gene: 6. The CDR3 sequence is 14 residues long. Sequencing used immunoSEQ multiplex PCR; TCRdb keeps in-frame clones, though not all of them. The sample holds fewer than 85,000 clones, approximately 92% seen once. This rearrangement joins TRBV7-8 to TRBJ2-7, with 9 bases that match TRBD1. The clonotype comes from a woman in her fifties or sixties in good health. Sequenced sample: blood. CDR3 sequence: CASSWTGEVYEQYF. The CDR3 coding sequence is TGTGCCAGCAGTTGGACAGGGGAAGTCTACGAGCAGTACTTC.